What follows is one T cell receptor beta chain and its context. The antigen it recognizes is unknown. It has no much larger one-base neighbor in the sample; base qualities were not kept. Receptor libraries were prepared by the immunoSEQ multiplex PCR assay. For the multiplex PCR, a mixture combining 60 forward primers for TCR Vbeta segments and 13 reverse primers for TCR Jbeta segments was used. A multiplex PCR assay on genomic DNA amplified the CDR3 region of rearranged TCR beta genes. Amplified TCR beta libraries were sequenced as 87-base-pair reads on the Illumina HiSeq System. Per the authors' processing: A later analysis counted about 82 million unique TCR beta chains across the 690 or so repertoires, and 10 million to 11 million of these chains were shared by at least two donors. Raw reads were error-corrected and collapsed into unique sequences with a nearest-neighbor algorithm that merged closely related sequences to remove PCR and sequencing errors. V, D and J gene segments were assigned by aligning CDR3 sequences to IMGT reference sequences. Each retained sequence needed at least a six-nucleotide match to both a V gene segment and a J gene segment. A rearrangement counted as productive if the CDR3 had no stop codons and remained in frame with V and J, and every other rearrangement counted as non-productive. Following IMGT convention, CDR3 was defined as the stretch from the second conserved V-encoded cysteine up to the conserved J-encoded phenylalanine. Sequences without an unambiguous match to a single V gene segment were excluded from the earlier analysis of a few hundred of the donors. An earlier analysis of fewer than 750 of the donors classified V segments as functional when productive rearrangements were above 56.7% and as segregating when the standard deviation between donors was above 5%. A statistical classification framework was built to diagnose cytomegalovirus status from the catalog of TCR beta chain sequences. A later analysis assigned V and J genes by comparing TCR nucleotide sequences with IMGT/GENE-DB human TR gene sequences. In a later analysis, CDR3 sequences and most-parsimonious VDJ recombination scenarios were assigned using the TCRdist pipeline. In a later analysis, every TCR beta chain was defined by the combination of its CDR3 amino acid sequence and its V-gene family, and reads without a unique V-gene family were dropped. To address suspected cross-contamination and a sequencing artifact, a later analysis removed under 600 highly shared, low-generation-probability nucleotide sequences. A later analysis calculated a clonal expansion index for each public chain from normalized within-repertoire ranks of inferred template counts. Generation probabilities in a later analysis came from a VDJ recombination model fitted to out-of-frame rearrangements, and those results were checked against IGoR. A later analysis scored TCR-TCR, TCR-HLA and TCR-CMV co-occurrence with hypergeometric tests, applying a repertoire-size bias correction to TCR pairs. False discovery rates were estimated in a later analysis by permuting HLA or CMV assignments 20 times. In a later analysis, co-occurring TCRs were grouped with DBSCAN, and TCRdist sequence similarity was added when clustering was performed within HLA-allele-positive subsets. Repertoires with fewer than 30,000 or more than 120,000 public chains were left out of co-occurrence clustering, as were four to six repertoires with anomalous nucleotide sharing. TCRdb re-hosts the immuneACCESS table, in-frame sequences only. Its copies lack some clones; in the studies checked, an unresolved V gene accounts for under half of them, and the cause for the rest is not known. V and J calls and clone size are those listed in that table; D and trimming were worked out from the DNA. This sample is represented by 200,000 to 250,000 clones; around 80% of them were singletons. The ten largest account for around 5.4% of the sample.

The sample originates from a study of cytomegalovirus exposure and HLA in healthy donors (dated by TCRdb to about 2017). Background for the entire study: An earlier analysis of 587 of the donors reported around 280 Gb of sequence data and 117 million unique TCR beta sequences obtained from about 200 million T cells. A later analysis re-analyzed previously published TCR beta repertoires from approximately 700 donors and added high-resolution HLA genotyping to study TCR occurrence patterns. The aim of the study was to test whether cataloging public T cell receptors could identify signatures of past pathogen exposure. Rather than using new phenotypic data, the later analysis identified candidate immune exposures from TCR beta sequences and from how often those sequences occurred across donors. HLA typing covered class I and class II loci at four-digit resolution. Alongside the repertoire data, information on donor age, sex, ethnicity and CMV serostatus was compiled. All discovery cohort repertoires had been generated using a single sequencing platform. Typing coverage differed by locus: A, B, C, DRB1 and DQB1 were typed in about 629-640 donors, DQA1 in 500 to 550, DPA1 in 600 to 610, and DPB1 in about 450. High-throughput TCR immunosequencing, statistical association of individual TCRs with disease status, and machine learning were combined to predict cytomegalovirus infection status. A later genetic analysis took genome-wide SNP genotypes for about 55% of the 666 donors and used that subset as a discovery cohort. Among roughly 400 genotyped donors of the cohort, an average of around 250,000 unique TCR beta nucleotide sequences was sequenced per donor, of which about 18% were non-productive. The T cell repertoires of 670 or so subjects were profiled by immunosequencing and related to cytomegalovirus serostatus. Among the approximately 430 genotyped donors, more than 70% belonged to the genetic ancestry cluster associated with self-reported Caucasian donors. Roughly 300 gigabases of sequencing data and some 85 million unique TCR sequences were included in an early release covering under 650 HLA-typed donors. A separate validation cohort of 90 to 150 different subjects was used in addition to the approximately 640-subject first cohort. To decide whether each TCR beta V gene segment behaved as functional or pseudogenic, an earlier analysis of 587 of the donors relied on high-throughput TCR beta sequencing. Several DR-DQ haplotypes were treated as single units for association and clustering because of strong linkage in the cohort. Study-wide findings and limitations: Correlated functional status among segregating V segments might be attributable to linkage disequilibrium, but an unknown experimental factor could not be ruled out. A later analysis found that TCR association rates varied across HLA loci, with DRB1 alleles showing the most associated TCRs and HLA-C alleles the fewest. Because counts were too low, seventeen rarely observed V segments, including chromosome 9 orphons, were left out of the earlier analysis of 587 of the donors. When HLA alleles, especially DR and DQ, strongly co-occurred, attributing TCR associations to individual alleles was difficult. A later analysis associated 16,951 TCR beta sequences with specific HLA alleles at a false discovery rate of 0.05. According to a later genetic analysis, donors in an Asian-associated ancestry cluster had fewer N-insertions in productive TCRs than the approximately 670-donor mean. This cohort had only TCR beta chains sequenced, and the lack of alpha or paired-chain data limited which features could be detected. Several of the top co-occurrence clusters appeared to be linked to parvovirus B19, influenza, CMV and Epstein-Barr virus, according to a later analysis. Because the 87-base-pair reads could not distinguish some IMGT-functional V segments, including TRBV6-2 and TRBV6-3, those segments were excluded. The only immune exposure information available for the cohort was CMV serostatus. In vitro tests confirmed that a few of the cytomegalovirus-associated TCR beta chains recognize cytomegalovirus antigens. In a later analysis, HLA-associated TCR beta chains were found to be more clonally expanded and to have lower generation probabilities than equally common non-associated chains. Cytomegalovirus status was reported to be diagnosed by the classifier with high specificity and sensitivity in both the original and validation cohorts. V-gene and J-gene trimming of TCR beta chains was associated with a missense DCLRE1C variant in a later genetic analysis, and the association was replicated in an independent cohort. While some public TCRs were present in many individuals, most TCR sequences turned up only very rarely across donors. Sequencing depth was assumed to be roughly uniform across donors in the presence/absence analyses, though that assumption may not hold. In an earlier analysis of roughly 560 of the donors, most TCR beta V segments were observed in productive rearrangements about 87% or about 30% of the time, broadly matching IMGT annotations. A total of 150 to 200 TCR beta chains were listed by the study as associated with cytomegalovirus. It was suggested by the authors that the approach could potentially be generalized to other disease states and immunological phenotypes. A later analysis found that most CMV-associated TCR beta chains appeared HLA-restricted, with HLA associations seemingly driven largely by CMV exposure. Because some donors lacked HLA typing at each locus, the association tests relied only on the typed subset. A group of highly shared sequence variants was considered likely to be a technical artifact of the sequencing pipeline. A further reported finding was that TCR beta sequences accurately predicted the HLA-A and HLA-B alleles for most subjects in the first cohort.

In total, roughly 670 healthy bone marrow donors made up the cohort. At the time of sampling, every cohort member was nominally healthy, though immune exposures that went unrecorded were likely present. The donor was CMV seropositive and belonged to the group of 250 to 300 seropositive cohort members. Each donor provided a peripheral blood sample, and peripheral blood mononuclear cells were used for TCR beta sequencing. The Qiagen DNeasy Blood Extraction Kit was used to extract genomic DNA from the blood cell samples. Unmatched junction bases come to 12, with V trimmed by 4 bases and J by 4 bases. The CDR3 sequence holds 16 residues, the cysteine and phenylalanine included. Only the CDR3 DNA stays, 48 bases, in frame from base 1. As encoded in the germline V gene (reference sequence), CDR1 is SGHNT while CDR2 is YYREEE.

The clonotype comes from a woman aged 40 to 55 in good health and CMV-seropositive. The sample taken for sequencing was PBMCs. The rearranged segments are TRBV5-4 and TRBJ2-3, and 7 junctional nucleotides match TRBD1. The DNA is TGTGCCAGCAGCGCAGCCGGGACAGTGCGGTCAGATACGCAGTATTTT. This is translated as CASSAAGTVRSDTQYF.